The clone carrying this T cell receptor (beta chain) was observed once. Its antigen is as yet unknown. One end of the junction varies from germline; a read error may be responsible. The sample originates from a study of cytomegalovirus exposure and HLA in healthy donors. Points from the study as a whole: Earlier analysis yielded a pattern in which most TCR beta V segments were productive about 90% or about 30% of the time. A link between a missense DCLRE1C variant and TCR beta V- and J-gene trimming emerged from a later analysis.

The length of the CDR3 is 12 residues. CDR1 is SEHNR, CDR2 FQNEAQ, per germline (reference sequence). PCR involved 60 Vbeta and 13 Jbeta primers. Data came from immunoSEQ multiplex PCR; TCRdb stores just in-frame clones and leaves some out. Of 150,000 to 200,000 clones listed, approximately 84% are singletons. V is TRBV7-9 and J is TRBJ1-1; D is ambiguous. The clonotype originates from a man between 18 and 29 years old in good health and CMV-seronegative. The sequenced sample was PBMCs. As DNA, the CDR3 is TGTTCCAGCAGCTTCGGGGAAACTGAAGCTTTCTTT. Translation: CSSSFGETEAFF.